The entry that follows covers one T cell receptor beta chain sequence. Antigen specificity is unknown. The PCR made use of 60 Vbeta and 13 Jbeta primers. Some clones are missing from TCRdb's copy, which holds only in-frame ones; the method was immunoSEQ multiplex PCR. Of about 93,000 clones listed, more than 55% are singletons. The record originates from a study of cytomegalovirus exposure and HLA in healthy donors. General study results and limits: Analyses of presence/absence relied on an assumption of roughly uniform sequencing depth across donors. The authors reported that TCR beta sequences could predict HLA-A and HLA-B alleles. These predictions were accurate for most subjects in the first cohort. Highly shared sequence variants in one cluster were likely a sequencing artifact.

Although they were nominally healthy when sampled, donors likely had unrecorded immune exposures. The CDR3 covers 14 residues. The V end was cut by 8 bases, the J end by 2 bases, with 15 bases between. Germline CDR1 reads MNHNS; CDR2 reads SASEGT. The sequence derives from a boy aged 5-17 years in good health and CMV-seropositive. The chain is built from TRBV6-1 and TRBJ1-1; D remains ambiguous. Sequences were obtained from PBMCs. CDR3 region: CASSWIAGNTEAFF. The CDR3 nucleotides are TGTGCCAGCTCCTGGATTGCAGGTAACACTGAAGCTTTCTTT.